The T cell receptor (beta chain) under discussion was sequenced for a study of blood T cell repertoires in COVID-19. Study as a whole: Sites in the United States, Italy and Spain provided acute and convalescent COVID-19 samples.

Under the authors' procedure: Scientists estimated how many nucleated cells there were by amplifying reference gene primers. TCRdb's table, derived via immunoSEQ multiplex PCR, lists solely in-frame clones and lacks some. The V and J calls and clone size come from that table; D and trimming were worked out from the DNA. The profile covers some 59,000 clones, with about 80% appearing a single time and approximately 21% taken by the ten largest. The receptor comes from a man between 25 and 39 years old with COVID-19, enrolled during active disease. The sample taken for sequencing was peripheral blood.

The CDR3 loop is CASRAAGSYNEQFF. The CDR3 nucleotides are TGTGCCAGCAGGGCGGCGGGCTCCTACAATGAGCAGTTCTTC. This chain connects TRBV2 to TRBJ2-1; TRBD2 might be the D (5 bases). CDR1 SNHLY and CDR2 FYNNEI come from the germline V gene. The CDR3 is 14 residues long. Trimming left V 6 bases short and J 0 bases short, with 9 bases between.